This T cell receptor (beta chain) was identified in a study of graft-versus-host responses after intestinal transplantation. Study background: Transplant recipients had multivisceral, liver-intestinal, or isolated intestinal grafts.

This CDR3 region has 13 residues. Germline V lookup: CDR1 SGHRS, CDR2 YFSETQ. V was shortened by 4 bases and J by 5 bases, with 9 bases between the two germline ends. Using immunoSEQ multiplex PCR, the repertoire was profiled, and TCRdb retains in-frame clones only, with some absent. This sample yields tens of thousands of clones, of which around 90% are seen a single time; roughly 17% belongs to the top ten. Grafts had their tissue processed, releasing intraepithelial and lamina propria lymphocytes. This TCR was sampled from a human patient who received an intestinal transplant, so some T cells may come from the graft donor. The V gene is TRBV5-1, the J gene TRBJ2-2; D is perhaps TRBD1 (5 bases). Sample: ileum tissue, taken approximately 200 days after intestinal transplant. CDR3 sequence (DNA): TGCGCCAGCAGCCTTGGACAAACCGGGGAGCTGTTTTTT. It encodes CASSLGQTGELFF.